The following is a T cell receptor beta chain sequence with its context. This clonotype was seen a handful of times. The target of this receptor is not known. Per-nucleotide qualities are absent, and no much larger clonotype sits a single base away. The donors were roughly 40 Caucasian individuals from Russia, aged 6 to 90 years, who were systemically healthy. Roughly 11 milliliters of peripheral blood were drawn from each donor into EDTA-treated Vacutainer tubes. Ficoll-Paque density-gradient centrifugation was used to isolate PBMCs, with at least 6.5 million per sample. Trizol reagent was used to extract total RNA from PBMCs, with at least 5.5 micrograms per sample. For every donor, flow cytometry on a PBMC aliquot measured the percentage of naive CD45RAhigh/CD27high T cells. The source of the sample is a study of blood T cells in healthy people across ages (dated by TCRdb to 2013 to 2016). Looking at the study overall: In model experiments, roughly one uniquely barcoded TCR beta cDNA molecule per two T cells was captured by template switching. To avoid experimental bias, donors of different ages were spread randomly across the sequencing lanes. Using deep sequencing normalized with unique cDNA molecular identifiers, the study measured how TCR beta repertoire diversity changes with age. For two donors (one aged 18 to 30 and one aged 80 or older), the study analyzed two additional independent replicas of 1 million unique cDNA reads from the same blood draw. Donors were grouped into four age groups: young (average approximately 16 years), middle-aged (over 35), aged (about 60) and long-lived (approximately 82). On the study overall, not on this receptor specifically: Observed TCR beta diversity per million T cells fell roughly linearly with age, and a significant reduction was already apparent by age about 38. A strong correlation was found between observed TCR beta diversity and the percentage of naive T cells measured by flow cytometry. Bulk unsorted PBMC profiling prevented conclusive comparison of naive and antigen-experienced compartments. The long-lived group showed more naive CD4+ T cells, fewer expanded clones and increased TCR diversity than the aged group, suggesting age selection. Estimates of total diversity based on one million sequenced T cells were considered lower bounds and underestimates. Because the CMV infection status of the donors was unknown, age-related changes in expanded clonotypes may potentially have been confounded.

Library preparation was by 5' RACE. The sequencing machine was an Illumina HiSeq 2500. A second PCR of 7 to 11 cycles was run with a J-beta primer mix and a sample-barcoded 5' primer. A unique molecular identifier was introduced onto each TCR beta cDNA molecule by a template-switch 5' adaptor carrying 12 random nucleotides. Each sample yielded at least 3 million CDR3-containing paired-end reads. All of the RNA was converted into first-strand cDNA using the Mint cDNA synthesis kit, with a TRBC-specific oligonucleotide serving as the primer. After uracil-DNA glycosylase treatment, a first 18-cycle PCR used universal primers M1SS and BC2_uni_R on all cDNA. The original pipeline was this. Normalization of each sample was performed by random selection of 1 million high-quality reads, each carrying a distinct molecular identifier. Reads with shared molecular identifiers were discarded instead of being binned into consensus sequences. CDR3 identification, clonotype clustering and error correction used MiTCR with a Q25 quality threshold and the strictest error-elimination algorithm. A nonparametric unseen species model with Euler transformation was used to estimate lower-bound total TCR beta diversity. TCRdb reran the public reads through fastp at Q25 and MiXCR, keeping productive beta chains. Rows with one shared CDR3 protein collapse into an entry with the most common genes and DNA. These V and J calls originate from TCRdb's pipeline instead of the authors' own analysis. The sample includes about 1.4 million distinct CDR3 sequences, with approximately 59% observed a single time. About 6.7% of the sample belongs to the ten largest clones.

Counted from cysteine to phenylalanine, this CDR3 has 13 amino acids. The only DNA kept is the CDR3, 39 bases in frame from the first base. CDR1 and CDR2, per the germline V gene, are SNHLY and FYNNEI. At the junction V is shortened by 3 bases and J by 6 bases, with 10 bases in between. This clonotype was sampled from a man younger than 30 in good health. Here the chain combines TRBV2 and TRBJ2-3; a confident D gene designation cannot be given. Specimen: blood. The encoded CDR3 is CASSDLTLDTQYF. The bases are TGTGCCAGCAGTGATCTGACACTTGATACGCAGTATTTT.